This entry describes one T cell receptor beta chain. The antigen this receptor binds is unknown. One junction end does not reproduce the germline sequence, and a read error may be involved. These data belong to a study of tumor-infiltrating lymphocytes in primary liver carcinoma (dated by TCRdb to about 2017). For the wider study: Between late 2015 and 2016, a handful of patients in China with histopathologically diagnosed primary liver carcinoma had surgical resection. The five patients had tumors staged T1-T3 N0M0, with maximum diameters ranging from about 4.2 to 11 cm. For each liver tumor, the study sampled five regions along with adjacent normal tissue and blood, and applied TCRbeta repertoire sequencing, expression microarrays and whole-exome sequencing. Each sample produced roughly 3.65 to 7.13 million productive TCRbeta reads, and read depth showed no significant difference between tissue types. Technical replicate repertoires showed high reproducibility, with mean shared-clone rates roughly 0.88 and correlation coefficients above 0.95. The five patients, three men and two women aged 30 to 69 years, had hepatocellular carcinoma (four) or combined HCC and intrahepatic cholangiocarcinoma (one). A total of approximately 35 specimens from 5 patients, comprising 25 or so tumor regions, 5 adjacent noncancerous liver tissues and 5 peripheral blood samples, were covered by TCRbeta repertoire sequencing. Results and caveats for the whole study, not just this receptor: A significantly larger repertoire fraction was made up by the top 250 clones in tumors than in blood (p = 0.039). Because the samples were bulk and unsorted, CD4+ and CD8+ T cell repertoires could not be compared. Repertoire overlap was higher between tumor regions (mean roughly 35%) than tumor-adjacent (17%) or tumor-blood (approximately 15%) pairs, consistent with antigen-driven expansion. Because sequencing covered only the TCR beta chain and unpaired alpha chains were not captured, true repertoire diversity is likely underestimated. Only a few patients were included in the study, and the authors note that the findings should be validated in a larger study.

TRIzol reagent was used to extract blood RNA from unsorted whole blood, while the DNeasy Blood & Tissue kit provided the germline DNA. At the time of sampling, the patients were treatment-naive and had chronic HBV infection. Before surgery, 3 to 5 milliliters of peripheral blood were collected into K2EDTA tubes. The CDR3 numbers 15 residues from cysteine through phenylalanine. The entry retains the CDR3 DNA only, 45 bases that are in frame from base 1. Reading the germline V gene gives CDR1 SGHRS and CDR2 YFSETQ. A constant-region primer and ProtoScript II reverse transcriptase were used to reverse-transcribe TCRbeta-specific cDNA from approximately 450 ng total RNA. TCRbeta libraries were built with three nested multiplex PCR rounds, a slightly modified ARM-PCR procedure. Each of the first two PCR rounds ran for about 10 cycles and used multiplex TRBV1-TRBV30 forward primers together with a Cbeta reverse primer. A final 25-cycle PCR with Deep VentR polymerase added sample barcodes and Illumina adapters. Before sequencing, amplicons between 200 and 500 bp were purified from gel using a QIAquick gel extraction kit. An Illumina HiSeq 2500 was used to sequence the TCRbeta amplicons with 250-bp paired-end reads. In the original analysis: Quality trimming of reads was performed with Trimmomatic v0.33, and paired reads were merged with FLASH v1.2.11 so that full CDR3 sequences could be recovered. V, D and J germline segments were assigned to the rearranged TCRbeta sequences by MiGEC v1.2.1b. Clonotype statistics and Shannon-Wiener diversity indices were computed with VDJtools v1.0.0. To reduce sampling bias, subsequent analyses other than the diversity analysis used only the 250 most abundant clonotypes in each sample. TCRdb reran the public reads through fastp at Q25 and MiXCR, keeping productive beta chains. For every CDR3 protein sequence, its rows merge into one entry that carries the most common genes and DNA. TCRdb's processing, not the authors', yielded these V and J calls. The sample yields roughly 330,000 distinct CDR3 sequences; roughly 61% were counted once. The ten top clones hold roughly 6% of the sample.

The sequencing sample was made of peripheral blood. The chain is encoded by TRBV5-1 joined to TRBJ2-5; TRBD2 aligns with 10 central bases. The receptor was derived from a man between 35 and 55 years old with primary liver carcinoma and hepatitis B virus infection. The CDR3: CANSSSGGAVETQYF. At the DNA level, the sequence is TGCGCCAACAGCTCCAGCGGGGGGGCTGTGGAGACCCAGTACTTC. Reference TRBV5-1 and TRBJ2-5 genes cover what lies past the CDR3, so the full variable domain is KAGVTQTPRYLIKTRGQQVTLSCSPISGHRSVSWYQQTPGQGLQFLFEYFSETQRNKGNFPGRFSGRQFSNSRSEMNVSTLELGDSALYLCANSSSGGAVETQYFGPGTRLLVL.